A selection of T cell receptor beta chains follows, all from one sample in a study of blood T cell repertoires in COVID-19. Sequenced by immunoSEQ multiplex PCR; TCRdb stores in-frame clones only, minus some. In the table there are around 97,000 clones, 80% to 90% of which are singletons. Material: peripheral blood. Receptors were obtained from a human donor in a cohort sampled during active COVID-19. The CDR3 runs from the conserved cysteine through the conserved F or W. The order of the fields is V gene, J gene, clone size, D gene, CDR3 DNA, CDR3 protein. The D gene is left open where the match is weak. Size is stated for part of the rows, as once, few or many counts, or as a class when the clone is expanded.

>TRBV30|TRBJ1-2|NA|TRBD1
TGTGCCTGGAGTGGGACAGGGCGCCTCTATGGCTACACCTTC
CAWSGTGRLYGYTF
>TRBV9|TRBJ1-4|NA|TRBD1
TGTGCCAGCAGCGTAGGTCCAGGGGGTGATGAAAAACTGTTTTTT
CASSVGPGGDEKLFF
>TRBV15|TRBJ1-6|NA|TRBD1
TGTGCCACCAGCGGAAGGACAGGGAGATCACCCCTCCACTTT
CATSGRTGRSPLHF
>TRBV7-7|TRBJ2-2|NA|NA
TGTGCTAGCAGCTTAGCGCTAGCTAGTAACACCGGGGAGCTGTTTTTT
CASSLALASNTGELFF
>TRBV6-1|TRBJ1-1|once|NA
TGTGCCAGCAGTGAAGCGGTCCTTGGGAGCTCGTGGACTGAAGCTTTCTTT
CASSEAVLGSSWTEAFF
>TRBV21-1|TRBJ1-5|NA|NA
TGTGCCGGAGAGCGGGGACCTAGCAATCAGCCCCAGCATTTT
CAGERGPSNQPQHF
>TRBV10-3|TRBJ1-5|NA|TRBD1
TGTGCCATCAGTGAGTCCCCGGGACAGGGGGGAGGTCAGCCCCAGCATTTT
CAISESPGQGGGQPQHF
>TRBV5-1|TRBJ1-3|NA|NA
TGCGCCAGCAGCTGGACTGTCCCCGGTGGGACTGGAAACACCATATATTTT
CASSWTVPGGTGNTIYF
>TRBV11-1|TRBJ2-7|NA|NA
TGTGCCAGCAGTTCACCCCGGGACAACTCCTACGAGCAGTACTTC
CASSSPRDNSYEQYF
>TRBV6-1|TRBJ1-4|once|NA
TGTGCCAGCAGTGAGAGTTCTAGGGGGTCCAATGAAAAACTGTTTTTT
CASSESSRGSNEKLFF
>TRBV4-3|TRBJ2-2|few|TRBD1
TGCGCCAGCAACCCGACAGGGGACACCGGGGAGCTGTTTTTT
CASNPTGDTGELFF
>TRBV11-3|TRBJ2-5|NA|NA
TGTGCCAGCAGCCCAAGGGGTGCGGGGGAGACCCAGTACTTC
CASSPRGAGETQYF
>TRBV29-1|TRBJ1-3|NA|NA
TGCAGCGTTGAAGATCTCGACAGCCGAAACACCATATATTTT
CSVEDLDSRNTIYF
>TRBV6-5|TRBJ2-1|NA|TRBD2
TGTGCCAGCACCCCTAGCGGTCTATACAATGAGCAGTTCTTC
CASTPSGLYNEQFF
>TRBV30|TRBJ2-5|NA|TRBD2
TGTGCCTGGAGCGGGGGGGCCGCTTTCCAGCAAGAGACCCAGTACTTC
CAWSGGAAFQQETQYF
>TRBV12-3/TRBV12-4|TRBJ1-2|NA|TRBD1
TGTGCCAGCAGTCTGGACAGGGGGTTTGGCTACACCTTC
CASSLDRGFGYTF
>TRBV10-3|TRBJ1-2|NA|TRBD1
TGTGCCATCAGTGTTCAGGGGGCTGGCTACACCTTC
CAISVQGAGYTF
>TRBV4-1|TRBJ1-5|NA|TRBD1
TGCGCCAGCAGCTTTACAGGGGTACAGCCCCAGCATTTT
CASSFTGVQPQHF
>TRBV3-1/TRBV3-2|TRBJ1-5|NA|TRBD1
TGTGCCAGCAGCCAAGGGACGACAGGGGGTAATGATCAGCCCCAGCATTTT
CASSQGTTGGNDQPQHF
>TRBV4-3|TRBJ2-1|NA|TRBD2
TGCGCCAGCAGTCCACTCGGGAGCGGGAGGGGTGAGCAGTTCTTC
CASSPLGSGRGEQFF
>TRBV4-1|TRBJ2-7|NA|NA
TGCGCCAGCAGCCAACAGCTCCGTGACAGATCCTACGAGCAGTACTTC
CASSQQLRDRSYEQYF
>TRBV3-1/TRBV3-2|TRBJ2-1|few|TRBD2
TGTGCCAGCAGCCAAGCCGGGGGGGCCTACAATGAGCAGTTCTTC
CASSQAGGAYNEQFF
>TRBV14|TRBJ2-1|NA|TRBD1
TGTGCCAGCCAGGACAGGGTCTACAATGAGCAGTTCTTC
CASQDRVYNEQFF
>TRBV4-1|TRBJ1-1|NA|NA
TGCGCCAGCAGCCAGGAGGGGATGGCGGCGCGGCGGAACACTGAAGCTTTCTTT
CASSQEGMAARRNTEAFF
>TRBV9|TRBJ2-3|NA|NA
TGTGCCAGCGCGGGGTTAGTTAGCACAGATACGCAGTATTTT
CASAGLVSTDTQYF
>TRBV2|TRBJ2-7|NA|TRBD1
TGTGCCAGCAGTCGGGACAGGGGTCCGACCTACGAGCAGTACTTC
CASSRDRGPTYEQYF
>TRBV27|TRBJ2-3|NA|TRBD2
TGTGCCAGCAGCCTCTCAAGACTAGCGGGACGGGCAGATACGCAGTATTTT
CASSLSRLAGRADTQYF
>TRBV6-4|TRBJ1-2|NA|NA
TGTGCCAGCAGTGTGACAGCGTCCAACTATGGCTACACCTTC
CASSVTASNYGYTF
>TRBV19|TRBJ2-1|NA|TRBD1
TGTGCCAGTAGTATGATCCATGGCCTAGACAGGGCGACCTACAATGAGCAGTTCTTC
CASSMIHGLDRATYNEQFF
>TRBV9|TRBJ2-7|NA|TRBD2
TGTGCCAGCAGCCGACTAGCGGGAGCTCGATCCTACGAGCAGTACTTC
CASSRLAGARSYEQYF
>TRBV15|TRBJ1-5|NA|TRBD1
TGTGCCACCAGCAGAGCACAGGGGGGCGGAAATCAGCCCCAGCATTTT
CATSRAQGGGNQPQHF
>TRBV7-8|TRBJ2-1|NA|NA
TGTGCCAGCAGCATGGCCGGAGGGTACAATGAGCAGTTCTTC
CASSMAGGYNEQFF
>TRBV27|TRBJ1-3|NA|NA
TGTGCCAGCAGGCCCTTCCGGGACAATCGCTCTGGAAACACCATATATTTT
CASRPFRDNRSGNTIYF
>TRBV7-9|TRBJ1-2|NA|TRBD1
TGTGCCAGCAGCTTGGACAGGTGGGGTGCTAACTATGGCTACACCTTC
CASSLDRWGANYGYTF
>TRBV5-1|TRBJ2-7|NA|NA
TGCGCCAGCAGCTTGGTATGGGGAGCCTACGAGCAGTACTTC
CASSLVWGAYEQYF
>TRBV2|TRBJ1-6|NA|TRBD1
TGTGCCAGCAGTGCTCAGGGGGCCAATAATTCACCCCTCCACTTT
CASSAQGANNSPLHF
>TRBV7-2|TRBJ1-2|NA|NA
TGTGCCAGCAGTCACTATCAGGGTCATGGCTACACCTTC
CASSHYQGHGYTF
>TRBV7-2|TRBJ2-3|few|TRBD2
TGTGCCAGCAGCTTCGGCCCGATTGAGCGGGAGGGAACAGATACGCAGTATTTT
CASSFGPIEREGTDTQYF
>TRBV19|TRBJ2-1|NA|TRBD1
TGTGCCAGTAGTTTCGGGACAGAGAACAATGAGCAGTTCTTC
CASSFGTENNEQFF
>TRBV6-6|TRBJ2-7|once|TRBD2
TGTGCCAGCAGTACACTAGCGGGGCTTTCTGGGCAGTACTTC
CASSTLAGLSGQYF
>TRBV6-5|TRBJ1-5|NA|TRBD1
TGTGCCAGCAGTCGCACAGGGGGCCGGGATCAGCCCCAGCATTTT
CASSRTGGRDQPQHF
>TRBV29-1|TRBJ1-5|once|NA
TGCAGCGTGGGCAGCCTCAATCAGCCCCAGCATTTT
CSVGSLNQPQHF
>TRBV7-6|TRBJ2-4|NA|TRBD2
TGTGCCAGCAGCCCGGGGCCCCTAGCGGGAGGACACAAAAACATTCAGTACTTC
CASSPGPLAGGHKNIQYF
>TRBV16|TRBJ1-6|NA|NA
TGTGCCAGCAGCCAACGTTCCCCGCGCGCATTCTCCTATAATTCACCCCTCCACTTT
CASSQRSPRAFSYNSPLHF